This is a list of T cell receptor beta chains from one sample in a study of T cells in Graves' hyperthyroidism and ophthalmopathy. Via MiXCR, TCRdb re-called the multiplex PCR reads, giving one row per CDR3 protein. The table includes hundreds of thousands of distinct CDR3 sequences, nearly 15% detected once. What was sequenced was blood. The receptors were sampled from a woman aged 60 to 75 with Graves' ophthalmopathy. Both conserved end residues are part of each CDR3.

CDR3 protein: CASSLAFENTEAFF; V gene: TRBV5-5; J gene: TRBJ1-1
CDR3 protein: CASSQQGARTEAFF; V gene: TRBV5-1; J gene: TRBJ1-1
CDR3 protein: CASSLTAGGPNEQFF; V gene: TRBV5-1; J gene: TRBJ2-1
CDR3 protein: CAIKDAGSKLETQYF; V gene: TRBV10-3; J gene: TRBJ2-5
CDR3 protein: CATIQGVEAKNIQYF; V gene: TRBV28; J gene: TRBJ2-4
CDR3 protein: CASSFTTSGNLGTDTQYF; V gene: TRBV5-1; J gene: TRBJ2-3
CDR3 protein: CASQRDRALEQYF; V gene: TRBV6-1; J gene: TRBJ2-7
CDR3 protein: CSAPGLALSSYNEQFF; V gene: TRBV20-1; J gene: TRBJ2-1
CDR3 protein: CASSSPGELFF; V gene: TRBV19; J gene: TRBJ2-2
CDR3 protein: CASSPGGYSNQPQHF; V gene: TRBV5-1; J gene: TRBJ1-5
CDR3 protein: CASSGAGARGNEQFF; V gene: TRBV10-1; J gene: TRBJ2-1
CDR3 protein: CASQPSLLAGVNNEQFF; V gene: TRBV19; J gene: TRBJ2-1
CDR3 protein: CASSLGLAGGRNEQFF; V gene: TRBV12-3/TRBV12-4; J gene: TRBJ2-1
CDR3 protein: CASSRRGTGDEKLFF; V gene: TRBV11-2; J gene: TRBJ1-4
CDR3 protein: CASRDGTQGVGEKLFF; V gene: TRBV12-3/TRBV12-4; J gene: TRBJ1-4
CDR3 protein: CASSPLGGRGTGELFF; V gene: TRBV28; J gene: TRBJ2-2
CDR3 protein: CASRSFEGNEQFF; V gene: TRBV6-1; J gene: TRBJ2-1
CDR3 protein: CSARPGGPLLEQYF; V gene: TRBV20-1; J gene: TRBJ2-7
CDR3 protein: CASRTQTDTQYF; V gene: TRBV12-3/TRBV12-4; J gene: TRBJ2-3
CDR3 protein: CASSEFPGQGIIQYF; V gene: TRBV5-1; J gene: TRBJ2-4
CDR3 protein: CASSLRTGRGNTEAFF; V gene: TRBV3-1; J gene: TRBJ1-1
CDR3 protein: CSARELREKRDTQYF; V gene: TRBV20-1; J gene: TRBJ2-3
CDR3 protein: CASSTGTANPPLHF; V gene: TRBV18; J gene: TRBJ1-6
CDR3 protein: CASSEGSRVDTQYF; V gene: TRBV6-1; J gene: TRBJ2-3
CDR3 protein: CASSVGGRDTQYF; V gene: TRBV9; J gene: TRBJ2-3
CDR3 protein: CATSTRLARGGELFF; V gene: TRBV15; J gene: TRBJ2-2
CDR3 protein: CASSQEQGAGGPQHF; V gene: TRBV4-1; J gene: TRBJ1-5
CDR3 protein: CASSETRPGLETQYF; V gene: TRBV2; J gene: TRBJ2-5
CDR3 protein: CASSSPSGRPGGYSNQPQHF; V gene: TRBV5-1; J gene: TRBJ1-5